The source of this TCR beta chain is a study of cytomegalovirus exposure and HLA in healthy donors. Study outcomes and limitations: As a later analysis showed, a missense DCLRE1C variant was linked to trimming of TCR beta V- and J-genes. Relative to equally common others, HLA-associated TCR beta chains showed greater clonal expansion in a later analysis.

The PCR was carried out with 60 Vbeta primers and 13 Jbeta primers. Sequenced by immunoSEQ multiplex PCR; TCRdb stores in-frame clones only, minus some. The profile shows fewer than 150,000 clones, 80% of them singletons. The donors (healthy individuals) were bone marrow donors. To note about this clone: The antigen remains undetermined.

The clonotype was recovered from a female donor in good health and CMV-seronegative. The sequenced sample consisted of PBMCs.

CDR3 in DNA: TGTGCCAGCGCGGACTATACACAAGATGAGCAGTTCTTC. Translation gives CASADYTQDEQFF. The chain employs TRBV7-2 and TRBJ2-1; possibly TRBD2 for D (6 bases). The length of the CDR3 is 13 residues. The germline gives CDR1 SGHTA, CDR2 FQGNSA. V lost 8 bases, J lost 8 bases, and 16 bases lay in between.